These 9 T cell receptor beta chains were all obtained from the same sample, sequenced in a study of T cells expressing NK-cell markers. TCRdb reanalyzed the 5' RACE reads, giving one entry per CDR3 protein sequence and no DNA. The table lists a few hundred thousand distinct CDR3 sequences. Sequencing was performed on blood T cells: a sorted CD56 or NKG2C T cell subset, CD4+ or CD8+ T cells, or bulk PBMC T cells (not recorded which). These receptors all come from a man aged 18 to 70 in good health.

The chain uses TRBV6-5 and TRBJ1-6. This CDR3 has 15 amino acids. CDR1 MNHEY and CDR2 SVGAGI come from the germline V gene. The CDR3 protein is CASSYSTAHLSPLHF.

J is TRBJ2-1 and V is TRBV7-3; lacking DNA, the TRBD2 call made by TCRdb goes unchecked. The CDR3 runs 15 residues. Per germline, CDR1 SGHTA and CDR2 FQGTGA. The CDR3 spells CASSFEAAIYNEQFF.

The chain joins TRBV23-1 to TRBJ2-3; TCRdb gives TRBD1 as the D gene, but with no DNA this cannot be confirmed. TRBV23-1 qualifies as an ORF whose function is uncertain. The CDR3 runs 15 residues. The CDR3 here is CASSQPTGWPNTQYF.

The chain has TRBV5-1 and TRBJ1-6; the D call from TCRdb, TRBD1, cannot be confirmed without DNA. The CDR3 extends over 15 amino acids. The germline gives CDR1 SGHRS, CDR2 YFSETQ. The CDR3 region is CASSAGTQDNSPLHF. Looking up the rest from reference TRBV5-1 and TRBJ1-6 gives the full variable domain: KAGVTQTPRYLIKTRGQQVTLSCSPISGHRSVSWYQQTPGQGLQFLFEYFSETQRNKGNFPGRFSGRQFSNSRSEMNVSTLELGDSALYLCASSAGTQDNSPLHFGNGTRLTVT.

J is TRBJ2-2 and V is TRBV9. The CDR3 sequence is 16 residues long. CDR1 and CDR2 from the germline V gene are SGDLS and YYNGEE. CDR3 residues: CASSPRGALNTGELFF.

CDR3 region: CASSQFLSLAIPLRHF. The chain recombines TRBV14 with TRBJ1-5. The CDR3 has 16 amino acids. The germline V gene encodes CDR1 SGHDN and CDR2 FVKESK.

The V gene is TRBV7-9, the J gene TRBJ2-7. CDR3 length: 15 residues. Germline V gene sequence: CDR1 SEHNR, CDR2 FQNEAQ (reference sequence). The CDR3 sequence: CASSSTTDQSYEQYF.

The genes are TRBV5-1 and TRBJ1-1; the TCRdb call, TRBD1, lacks DNA for checking. From germline, CDR1 is SGHRS and CDR2 YFSETQ. The CDR3 spans 15 residues. CDR3 protein: CASSFGGGMNTEAFF.

The chain links TRBV12-3 or TRBV12-4 to TRBJ1-2; the TCRdb call, TRBD1, lacks DNA for checking. The CDR3 is 13 amino acids. The CDR3 sequence: CASTKGQSYGYTF.